The T cell receptor beta chain under discussion was sequenced for a study of beta chain features in type 1 diabetes. cDNA synthesis used the whole RNA isolate, giving expressed TCRB sequences. Sequenced by immunoSEQ multiplex PCR; TCRdb stores in-frame clones only, minus some. The repertoire consists of some 150,000 clones, with around a tenth occurring once and the leading ten covering 0.68%. Germline CDR1 SNHLY, CDR2 FYNNEI. The CDR3 consists of 14 residues. The ends lost 7 bases at V and 4 bases at J; junction bases unmatched: 8. The study's findings and limits: Sequencing from cDNA could over-represent high-TCR-expressing cells. Compared with healthy donors, patients appeared to share more similar naive, central memory and regulatory TCRB repertoires.

Each of the CD4+ naive, central memory, regulatory and stem cell-like memory populations was sorted via CD45RO/CCR7/CD25/CD127/CD95/CD27. A few counts support this clone. No antigen is known for it. The chain links TRBV2 to TRBJ2-7; 9 bases are a match to TRBD1. What was sequenced was central memory CD4+ T cells from blood. This receptor was identified in a man aged 18 to 35 in good health. DNA for the CDR3: TGTGCCAGCACTATAGGACAGGGGAAGTACGAGCAGTACTTC. Its translation: CASTIGQGKYEQYF.